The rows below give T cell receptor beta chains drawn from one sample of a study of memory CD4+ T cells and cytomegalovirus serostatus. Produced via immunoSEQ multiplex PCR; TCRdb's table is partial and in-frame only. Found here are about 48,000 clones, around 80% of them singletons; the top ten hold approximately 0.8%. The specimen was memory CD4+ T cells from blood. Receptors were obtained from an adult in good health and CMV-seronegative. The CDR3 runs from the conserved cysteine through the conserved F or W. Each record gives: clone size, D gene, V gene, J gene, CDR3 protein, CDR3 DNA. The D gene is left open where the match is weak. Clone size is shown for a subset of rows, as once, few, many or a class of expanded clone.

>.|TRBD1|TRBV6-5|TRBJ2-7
CASSYRQGYEQYF
TGTGCCAGCAGTTACAGACAGGGCTACGAGCAGTACTTC
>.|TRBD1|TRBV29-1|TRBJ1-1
CSPGGDRDAEAFF
TGCAGCCCCGGAGGGGACAGGGACGCTGAAGCTTTCTTT
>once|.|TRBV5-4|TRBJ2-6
CASSLAGGTVLTF
TGTGCCAGCAGCTTGGCTGGGGGAACCGTCCTGACTTTC
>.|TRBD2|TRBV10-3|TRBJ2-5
CAISESSGSGQETQYF
TGTGCCATCAGTGAGTCTAGCGGGAGTGGACAAGAGACCCAGTACTTC
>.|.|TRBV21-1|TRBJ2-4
CASSKWAREAKNIQYF
TGTGCCAGCAGCAAATGGGCCAGGGAAGCCAAAAACATTCAGTACTTC
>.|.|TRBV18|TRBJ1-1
CASSPEWSRTEAFF
TGTGCCAGCTCACCTGAGTGGTCAAGGACTGAAGCTTTCTTT
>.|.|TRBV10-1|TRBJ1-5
CANEGGSPRSQPQHF
TGCGCCAACGAGGGGGGTTCCCCCCGCTCCCAGCCCCAGCATTTT
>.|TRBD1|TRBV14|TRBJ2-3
CASSQDRTGRLEDTQYF
TGTGCCAGCAGCCAAGATCGGACAGGGAGACTTGAAGATACGCAGTATTTT
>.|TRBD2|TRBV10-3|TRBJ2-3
CATREFGGSTDTQYF
TGTGCCACCAGAGAGTTCGGGGGGAGCACAGATACGCAGTATTTT
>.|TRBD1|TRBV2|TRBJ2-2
CASSDRGSNTGELFF
TGTGCCAGCAGTGACAGGGGGTCGAACACCGGGGAGCTGTTTTTT
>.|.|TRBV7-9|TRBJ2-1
CASSLIAVPHYNEQFF
TGTGCCAGCAGCTTAATAGCGGTCCCGCACTACAATGAGCAGTTCTTC
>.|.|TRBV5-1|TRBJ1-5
CASSLGSGGNQPQHF
TGCGCCAGCAGCTTGGGATCAGGGGGCAATCAGCCCCAGCATTTT
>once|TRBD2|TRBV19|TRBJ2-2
CASSPVGGAGELFF
TGTGCCAGTAGTCCCGTCGGGGGGGCCGGGGAGCTGTTTTTT
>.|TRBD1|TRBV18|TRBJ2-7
CASSADRGPWQYF
TGTGCCAGCTCTGCTGATAGGGGGCCCTGGCAGTACTTC
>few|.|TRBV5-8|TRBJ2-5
CASVGRGEETQYF
TGTGCCTCGGTCGGCCGCGGGGAGGAGACCCAGTACTTC
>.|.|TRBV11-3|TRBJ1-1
CASSLDPREGTEAFF
TGTGCCAGCAGCTTAGATCCGCGGGAGGGGACTGAAGCTTTCTTT
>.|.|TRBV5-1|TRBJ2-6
CASSRDLSGANVLTF
TGCGCCAGCAGCCGGGACTTATCTGGGGCCAACGTCCTGACTTTC
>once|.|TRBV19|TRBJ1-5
CASSIRGGAGNQPQHF
TGTGCCAGTAGTATCCGGGGGGGCGCAGGCAATCAGCCCCAGCATTTT
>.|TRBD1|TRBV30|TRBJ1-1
CAWRVRDRGPNTEAFF
TGTGCCTGGAGGGTGAGGGACAGGGGACCCAACACTGAAGCTTTCTTT
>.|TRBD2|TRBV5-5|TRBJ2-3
CASSSYASGSADTQYF
TGTGCCAGCAGCTCGTATGCTAGCGGGAGTGCAGATACGCAGTATTTT
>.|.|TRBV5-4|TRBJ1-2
CASSSGGVTNYGYTF
TGTGCCAGCAGCTCCGGCGGGGTGACTAACTATGGCTACACCTTC
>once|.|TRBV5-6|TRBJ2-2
CASSLGPGGELFF
TGTGCCAGCAGCTTGGGCCCGGGTGGGGAGCTGTTTTTT
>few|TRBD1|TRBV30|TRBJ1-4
CAWSVIQGINEKLFF
TGTGCCTGGAGCGTAATACAGGGGATTAATGAAAAACTGTTTTTT
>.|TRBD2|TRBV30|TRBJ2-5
CAWVAGSSQETQYF
TGTGCCTGGGTAGCGGGGAGCTCCCAAGAGACCCAGTACTTC
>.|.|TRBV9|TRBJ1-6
CASSVEGTYNSPLHF
TGTGCCAGCAGCGTGGAGGGGACTTATAATTCACCCCTCCACTTT
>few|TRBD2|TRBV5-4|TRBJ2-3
CASSLFSGGPADTQYF
TGTGCCAGCAGCTTGTTTTCGGGAGGGCCCGCAGATACGCAGTATTTT
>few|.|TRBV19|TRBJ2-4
CASSRRSMENIQYF
TGTGCCAGTAGTCGACGGAGTATGGAAAACATTCAGTACTTC
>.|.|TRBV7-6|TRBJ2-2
CASSLGGTGAGELFF
TGTGCCAGCAGCTTAGGTGGGACGGGGGCCGGGGAGCTGTTTTTT
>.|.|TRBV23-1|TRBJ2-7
CASSQFKTEMTDPTYEQYF
TGCGCCAGCAGTCAATTTAAGACTGAAATGACCGACCCAACCTACGAGCAGTACTTC
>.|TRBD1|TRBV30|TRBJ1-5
CAWSRQGRQPQHF
TGTGCCTGGAGTCGACAGGGCAGGCAGCCCCAGCATTTT
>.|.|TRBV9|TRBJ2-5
CASSVDGWGGETQYF
TGTGCCAGCAGCGTAGACGGGTGGGGTGGCGAGACCCAGTACTTC
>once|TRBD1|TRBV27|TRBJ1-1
CASSSGTGGLNTEAFF
TGTGCCAGCAGTTCGGGGACAGGTGGGTTGAACACTGAAGCTTTCTTT
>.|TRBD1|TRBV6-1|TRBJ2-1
CASRKDRATYNEQFF
TGTGCCAGCAGGAAAGACAGGGCCACCTACAATGAGCAGTTCTTC
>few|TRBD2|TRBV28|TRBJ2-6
CASTGGFSGANVLTF
TGTGCCAGCACGGGGGGGTTCTCTGGGGCCAACGTCCTGACTTTC
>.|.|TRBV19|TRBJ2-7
CASSRGRGQNYEQYF
TGTGCCAGTAGTAGGGGGCGGGGCCAGAACTACGAGCAGTACTTC